Listed below are T cell receptor beta chains from one sample, sequenced in a study of graft-versus-host responses after intestinal transplantation. Assay: immunoSEQ multiplex PCR; the TCRdb copy retains only in-frame clones and omits some. Of 96,000 or so clones listed, around nine tenths are singletons. For these TCRs, the target antigens are not known. The source material was unstimulated CD4+ T cells sorted from spleen or lymph node cells, sampled before intestinal transplant. The receptors were gathered from a human donor who received an intestinal transplant. Both conserved end residues are part of each CDR3. The D gene is left open where the match is weak. Only some rows state a clone size, as once, few, many or a class for expanded clones.

j_call: TRBJ2-5; d_call: -; v_call: TRBV7-9; clone_size: -; cdr3_nt: TGTGCCAGCAGCTTAGTCCGTTCGGGGTTTGGGGAGACCCAGTACTTC; cdr3_aa: CASSLVRSGFGETQYF
j_call: TRBJ2-7; d_call: -; v_call: TRBV4-1; clone_size: -; cdr3_nt: TGCGCCAGCAGCCAAGATTTATTAGCCTACGAGCAGTACTTC; cdr3_aa: CASSQDLLAYEQYF
j_call: TRBJ2-3; d_call: -; v_call: TRBV5-6; clone_size: -; cdr3_nt: TGTGCCAGCAGCTCCTTTAGCACAGATACGCAGTATTTT; cdr3_aa: CASSSFSTDTQYF
j_call: TRBJ2-1; d_call: -; v_call: TRBV7-9; clone_size: -; cdr3_nt: TGTGCCAGCAGCTTAGTGCGCCGGGGAAACTACAATGAGCAGTTCTTC; cdr3_aa: CASSLVRRGNYNEQFF
j_call: TRBJ1-1; d_call: -; v_call: TRBV7-9; clone_size: -; cdr3_nt: TGTGCCAGCAGCTTAAAACAGAAGAACACTGAAGCTTTCTTT; cdr3_aa: CASSLKQKNTEAFF
j_call: TRBJ2-1; d_call: -; v_call: TRBV5-5; clone_size: -; cdr3_nt: TGTGCCAGCAGCTTGATGGCAGCCTACAATGAGCAGTTCTTC; cdr3_aa: CASSLMAAYNEQFF
j_call: TRBJ1-1; d_call: -; v_call: TRBV28; clone_size: -; cdr3_nt: TGTGCCAGCAGTTCGGATAACAGGGCGCAGAACACTGAAGCTTTCTTT; cdr3_aa: CASSSDNRAQNTEAFF
j_call: TRBJ2-5; d_call: TRBD1; v_call: TRBV29-1; clone_size: -; cdr3_nt: TGCAGCGTGGCACGGGACAGAAAGACCCAGTACTTC; cdr3_aa: CSVARDRKTQYF
j_call: TRBJ2-1; d_call: -; v_call: TRBV6-4; clone_size: -; cdr3_nt: TGTGCCAGCAGTTACGAAACAGGGTACAATGAGCAGTTCTTC; cdr3_aa: CASSYETGYNEQFF
j_call: TRBJ1-6; d_call: TRBD1; v_call: TRBV30; clone_size: once; cdr3_nt: TGTGCCTGGAGTACAGGGGTAAGCCGTAATTCACCCCTCCACTTT; cdr3_aa: CAWSTGVSRNSPLHF
j_call: TRBJ2-5; d_call: TRBD2; v_call: TRBV4-2; clone_size: -; cdr3_nt: TGTGCCAGCAGCCAAGATCGGGGACTAGCGGGTACCACAACCCAAGAGACCCAGTACTTC; cdr3_aa: CASSQDRGLAGTTTQETQYF
j_call: TRBJ1-3; d_call: -; v_call: TRBV5-6; clone_size: few; cdr3_nt: TGTGCCAGCAGCTCTCTATCGGGGAACGTGCACACCATATATTTT; cdr3_aa: CASSSLSGNVHTIYF
j_call: TRBJ1-2; d_call: TRBD1; v_call: TRBV6-5; clone_size: -; cdr3_nt: TGTGCCAGCAGGACCTTGGGACAGGGACAACATGGCTACACCTTC; cdr3_aa: CASRTLGQGQHGYTF
j_call: TRBJ2-7; d_call: -; v_call: TRBV6-5; clone_size: -; cdr3_nt: TGTGCCAGCAGTTGGGGGACATTATCCTACGAGCAGTACTTC; cdr3_aa: CASSWGTLSYEQYF
j_call: TRBJ2-2; d_call: -; v_call: TRBV30; clone_size: -; cdr3_nt: TGTGCCTGGAGTGTCCCGGGGATTATCACCGGGGAGCTGTTTTTT; cdr3_aa: CAWSVPGIITGELFF
j_call: TRBJ2-7; d_call: TRBD2; v_call: TRBV4-2; clone_size: -; cdr3_nt: TGTGCCAGCAGCCCCGGCGAGGCGGGGGGACTCACCTACGAGCAGTACTTC; cdr3_aa: CASSPGEAGGLTYEQYF
j_call: TRBJ2-7; d_call: -; v_call: TRBV2; clone_size: -; cdr3_nt: TGTGCCAGCAGGCTCCCCGGTAACGAGCAGTACTTC; cdr3_aa: CASRLPGNEQYF
j_call: TRBJ2-2; d_call: -; v_call: TRBV2; clone_size: -; cdr3_nt: TGTGCCAGCAGTGATATGACCGGGGAGCTGTTTTTT; cdr3_aa: CASSDMTGELFF
j_call: TRBJ1-2; d_call: -; v_call: TRBV19; clone_size: once; cdr3_nt: TGTGCCAGTCGGTCGAGGACAGTCCATGGCTACACCTTC; cdr3_aa: CASRSRTVHGYTF
j_call: TRBJ2-1; d_call: TRBD2; v_call: TRBV19; clone_size: -; cdr3_nt: TGTGCCAGTAGTATTATGCGGGGGGGCTCCTACAATGAGCAGTTCTTC; cdr3_aa: CASSIMRGGSYNEQFF
j_call: TRBJ2-1; d_call: TRBD2; v_call: TRBV4-2; clone_size: -; cdr3_nt: TGTGCCAGCAGCTTCGGGACTAGCTTTGGAGATGAGCAGTTCTTC; cdr3_aa: CASSFGTSFGDEQFF
j_call: TRBJ2-7; d_call: TRBD1; v_call: TRBV19; clone_size: -; cdr3_nt: TGTGCCAGTAGTATCGGACAGGGGGCCTACGAGCAGTACTTC; cdr3_aa: CASSIGQGAYEQYF
j_call: TRBJ2-4; d_call: -; v_call: TRBV5-1; clone_size: -; cdr3_nt: TGCGCCAGCAGCTTGGCGGGGGACAGCTGGAACATTCAGTACTTC; cdr3_aa: CASSLAGDSWNIQYF
j_call: TRBJ1-1; d_call: -; v_call: TRBV5-1; clone_size: -; cdr3_nt: TGCGCCAGCAGCAGCCAGGGGCATAGCACTGAAGCTTTCTTT; cdr3_aa: CASSSQGHSTEAFF
j_call: TRBJ2-7; d_call: TRBD2; v_call: TRBV11-3; clone_size: -; cdr3_nt: TGTGCCAGCAGCTCGGAGCGGGGGGGCTACGAGCAGTACTTC; cdr3_aa: CASSSERGGYEQYF
j_call: TRBJ1-3; d_call: TRBD1; v_call: TRBV15; clone_size: few; cdr3_nt: TGTGCCACCAGCAGGGGCGGGACAGATGGAAACACCATATATTTT; cdr3_aa: CATSRGGTDGNTIYF
j_call: TRBJ1-1; d_call: TRBD1; v_call: TRBV9; clone_size: -; cdr3_nt: TGTGCCAGCAGTGAGAGACAGGGAATGAACACTGAAGCTTTCTTT; cdr3_aa: CASSERQGMNTEAFF
j_call: TRBJ1-2; d_call: -; v_call: TRBV28; clone_size: -; cdr3_nt: TGTGCCAGCAGAGGTGGGGGGGCGGTTGGCTACACCTTC; cdr3_aa: CASRGGGAVGYTF
j_call: TRBJ1-4; d_call: TRBD1; v_call: TRBV5-1; clone_size: -; cdr3_nt: TGCGCCAGCAGCTCGTCAGGGGGCGAGGAAAAACTGTTTTTT; cdr3_aa: CASSSSGGEEKLFF
j_call: TRBJ2-4; d_call: TRBD2; v_call: TRBV13; clone_size: -; cdr3_nt: TGTGCCAGCAGCTTAGGGGGACTAGCTCAAAACATTCAGTACTTC; cdr3_aa: CASSLGGLAQNIQYF
j_call: TRBJ1-2; d_call: -; v_call: TRBV5-1; clone_size: -; cdr3_nt: TGCGCCAGCAGCTTAACAGACTATGGCTACACCTTC; cdr3_aa: CASSLTDYGYTF
j_call: TRBJ2-3; d_call: -; v_call: TRBV27; clone_size: -; cdr3_nt: TGTGCCAGCAGATCCCAAGCCGGGGGAGATACGCAGTATTTT; cdr3_aa: CASRSQAGGDTQYF
j_call: TRBJ2-7; d_call: -; v_call: TRBV9; clone_size: -; cdr3_nt: TGTGCCAGCAGCGTATTGACCCACGGCCGAGGATCCTACGAGCAGTACTTC; cdr3_aa: CASSVLTHGRGSYEQYF
j_call: TRBJ1-1; d_call: TRBD1; v_call: TRBV4-2; clone_size: -; cdr3_nt: TGTGCCAGCAGCCAAGATCTTAGGACAGGGTTTGGTATCGACACTGAAGCTTTCTTT; cdr3_aa: CASSQDLRTGFGIDTEAFF
j_call: TRBJ1-6; d_call: TRBD1; v_call: TRBV19; clone_size: -; cdr3_nt: TGTGCCAGTAGTACAGGGGGAACTTTTTATAATTCACCCCTCCACTTT; cdr3_aa: CASSTGGTFYNSPLHF
j_call: TRBJ2-3; d_call: TRBD2; v_call: TRBV19; clone_size: -; cdr3_nt: TGTGCCAGTAAGCGGGGGCCTAGCACAGATACGCAGTATTTT; cdr3_aa: CASKRGPSTDTQYF
j_call: TRBJ2-1; d_call: TRBD2; v_call: TRBV28; clone_size: -; cdr3_nt: TGTGCCAGCAGTACCTTCGGGAGGAGGATGTTCTTC; cdr3_aa: CASSTFGRRMFF
j_call: TRBJ2-5; d_call: -; v_call: TRBV5-1; clone_size: -; cdr3_nt: TGCGCCAGCAGCGGGGCCGTGAAAGAGACCCAGTACTTC; cdr3_aa: CASSGAVKETQYF
j_call: TRBJ2-1; d_call: TRBD1; v_call: TRBV6-6; clone_size: -; cdr3_nt: TGTGCCAGCACCAGGGACAGAAATTACCCCGGGTTCTTC; cdr3_aa: CASTRDRNYPGFF
j_call: TRBJ2-2; d_call: TRBD1; v_call: TRBV27; clone_size: -; cdr3_nt: TGTGCCAGCAGTTGGGACAGGGAGAACACCGGGGAGCTGTTTTTT; cdr3_aa: CASSWDRENTGELFF
j_call: TRBJ2-7; d_call: -; v_call: TRBV6-1; clone_size: -; cdr3_nt: TGTGCCAGCAGTCGGGACTTCCCCTACGAGCAGTACTTC; cdr3_aa: CASSRDFPYEQYF
j_call: TRBJ2-3; d_call: -; v_call: TRBV21-1; clone_size: -; cdr3_nt: TGTGCCAGCAGCAAACAAAGCTCTGCTTTCACCGGGACTAGCGGAGTAGATACGCAGTATTTT; cdr3_aa: CASSKQSSAFTGTSGVDTQYF
j_call: TRBJ1-1; d_call: -; v_call: TRBV7-3; clone_size: -; cdr3_nt: TGTGCCAGCAGCTTTTCCGGGAACACTGAAGCTTTCTTT; cdr3_aa: CASSFSGNTEAFF
j_call: TRBJ2-2; d_call: -; v_call: TRBV29-1; clone_size: once; cdr3_nt: TGCAGCGTGGCAGGGTCACACACCGGGGAGCTGTTTTTT; cdr3_aa: CSVAGSHTGELFF
j_call: TRBJ2-5; d_call: TRBD2; v_call: TRBV28; clone_size: -; cdr3_nt: TGTGCCAGCACTGGGAGGGTTGGTCGAGAGACCCAGTACTTC; cdr3_aa: CASTGRVGRETQYF
j_call: TRBJ1-1; d_call: TRBD1; v_call: TRBV18; clone_size: -; cdr3_nt: TGTGCCAGCTCACCGGACAGGCTGAACACTGAAGCTTTCTTT; cdr3_aa: CASSPDRLNTEAFF
j_call: TRBJ2-1; d_call: TRBD2; v_call: TRBV19; clone_size: -; cdr3_nt: TGTGCCAGTAGTTCATTTTTAGCGGGAGTACGTCAGTTCTTC; cdr3_aa: CASSSFLAGVRQFF
j_call: TRBJ2-1; d_call: -; v_call: TRBV28; clone_size: -; cdr3_nt: TGTGCCAGCAGTTTATTGAGGCTAGCCGACTACAATGAGCAGTTCTTC; cdr3_aa: CASSLLRLADYNEQFF
j_call: TRBJ2-3; d_call: TRBD2; v_call: TRBV4-2; clone_size: -; cdr3_nt: TGTGCCAGCAGCCAAGATTCAGCGGGAGGGCCCCCGCGGGGAGATACGCAGTATTTT; cdr3_aa: CASSQDSAGGPPRGDTQYF
j_call: TRBJ1-1; d_call: -; v_call: TRBV5-6; clone_size: -; cdr3_nt: TGTGCCAGCAGCCACATTTTTAACACTGAAGCTTTCTTT; cdr3_aa: CASSHIFNTEAFF